This TCR beta chain was captured by sequencing in a study of T cells in Graves' hyperthyroidism and ophthalmopathy. Patients were excluded because of uncontrolled infection, other autoimmune disease, pregnancy or lactation. RNA transcripts provided the source from which TCR beta CDR3 regions were amplified. The study used the HTBI primer set for a first-round RT-PCR of the TCR CDR3. TCRdb analysed the multiplex PCR reads with MiXCR anew, one entry per CDR3 protein. In the table there are 480,000 or so distinct CDR3 sequences, 40% to 55% of which are singletons. Germline values: CDR1 SGHDN, CDR2 FVKESK. CDR3 length: 13 amino acids. Comment on this clonotype: A read error may produce the germline difference seen at one junction end.

This receptor was identified in an adult woman with Graves' disease, either hyperthyroidism or ophthalmopathy (not recorded which). The chain employs TRBV14 and TRBJ1-4; D gene unclear. The sequenced sample was peripheral blood or thyroid tissue (not recorded which). The CDR3 nucleotides are TGTGCCAGCAGTAGAGCAACTAGTGAAAAACTGTTTTTT. Encoded protein: CASSRATSEKLFF. Drawing the rest from reference TRBV14 and TRBJ1-4, the complete variable domain is EAGVTQFPSHSVIEKGQTVTLRCDPISGHDNLYWYRRVMGKEIKFLLHFVKESKQDESGMPNNRFLAERTGGTYSTLKVQPAELEDSGVYFCASSRATSEKLFFGSGTQLSVL.